These T cell receptor beta chains were read from a single sample in a study of PD-L1 blockade in urothelial cancer. The repertoire was sequenced with immunoSEQ multiplex PCR; TCRdb's copy has only in-frame clones and lacks some. The sample shows over 75,000 clones, more than 70% of them seen only once. Specimen: PBMCs, collected around atezolizumab (anti-PD-L1) treatment. The receptors originated from a man aged 60-69 years with urothelial cancer. Each CDR3 is given with its conserved first and last residue. D genes are given only for firm matches. Expanded clones are given a class, and other clones once, few, many or no size at all.

CDR3 DNA: TGCGCCAGCAGCCGGACAGGTCGTGGCTACACCTTC
CDR3 protein: CASSRTGRGYTF
clone size: -
J gene: TRBJ1-2
V gene: TRBV4-1
D gene: TRBD1

CDR3 DNA: TGTGCCACGACGGCGGCTAGCGGAGGGGCTAGCGGGGAGCTGTTTTTT
CDR3 protein: CATTAASGGASGELFF
clone size: once
J gene: TRBJ2-2
V gene: TRBV10-3
D gene: TRBD2

CDR3 DNA: TGTGCCAGCAGTGAAGCGATCGGGGGAGGGGAGCTGTTTTTT
CDR3 protein: CASSEAIGGGELFF
clone size: -
J gene: TRBJ2-2
V gene: TRBV2
D gene: -

CDR3 DNA: TGTGCCAGCAGAACAGGGTCTAATAGTGAAAAACTGTTTTTT
CDR3 protein: CASRTGSNSEKLFF
clone size: -
J gene: TRBJ1-4
V gene: TRBV25-1
D gene: -

CDR3 DNA: TGTGCCAGTAGTCTGTATAGAGGTCAAGCGAACACTGAAGCTTTCTTT
CDR3 protein: CASSLYRGQANTEAFF
clone size: -
J gene: TRBJ1-1
V gene: TRBV19
D gene: -

CDR3 DNA: TGTGCCAGCAGTTACTCGTACAGGGGCAATCAGCCCCAGCATTTT
CDR3 protein: CASSYSYRGNQPQHF
clone size: -
J gene: TRBJ1-5
V gene: TRBV6-5
D gene: -

CDR3 DNA: TGCGCCAGCAGCTTGGGTCTGCAGGGGCAGGAGCAGTACTTC
CDR3 protein: CASSLGLQGQEQYF
clone size: -
J gene: TRBJ2-7
V gene: TRBV5-1
D gene: -

CDR3 DNA: TGCGCCAGCAGCTCGGACAGGGGGCTCGCTGGGGGTGGCTACACCTTC
CDR3 protein: CASSSDRGLAGGGYTF
clone size: -
J gene: TRBJ1-2
V gene: TRBV5-1
D gene: TRBD1

CDR3 DNA: TGTGCCATCAGTGAGCGTCTTGTAGCGAGACAAGAGACCCAGTACTTC
CDR3 protein: CAISERLVARQETQYF
clone size: -
J gene: TRBJ2-5
V gene: TRBV10-3
D gene: -

CDR3 DNA: TGTGCCTGGACCACGGACAGATCCCGGGGCTACACCTTC
CDR3 protein: CAWTTDRSRGYTF
clone size: -
J gene: TRBJ1-2
V gene: TRBV30
D gene: -

CDR3 DNA: TGTGCCACCAAAGACACAGGGGGCTTTCGTGAAAAACTGTTTTTT
CDR3 protein: CATKDTGGFREKLFF
clone size: -
J gene: TRBJ1-4
V gene: TRBV10-3
D gene: TRBD1

CDR3 DNA: TGTGCCAGCTCACCCCCTAGCGGGAGGTTGGGGTACAATGAGCAGTTCTTC
CDR3 protein: CASSPPSGRLGYNEQFF
clone size: -
J gene: TRBJ2-1
V gene: TRBV18
D gene: TRBD2

CDR3 DNA: TGCAGTGCTAGCGGGGGCTATGGCTACACCTTC
CDR3 protein: CSASGGYGYTF
clone size: -
J gene: TRBJ1-2
V gene: TRBV20-1
D gene: -

CDR3 DNA: TGTGCCAGCAGCTTATTAGCGGGACCCTACGAGCAGTACTTC
CDR3 protein: CASSLLAGPYEQYF
clone size: -
J gene: TRBJ2-7
V gene: TRBV11-3
D gene: TRBD2

CDR3 DNA: TGTGCCAGCAGCCCTGGACTAGCGGGGGCCGGGGATTACGAGCAGTACTTC
CDR3 protein: CASSPGLAGAGDYEQYF
clone size: once
J gene: TRBJ2-7
V gene: TRBV5-4
D gene: TRBD2

CDR3 DNA: TGCGCCAGCAGGGAGTGGGGAGGCACTAGCGGGAGGGGGATAGAGCAGTTCTTC
CDR3 protein: CASREWGGTSGRGIEQFF
clone size: few
J gene: TRBJ2-1
V gene: TRBV10-1
D gene: TRBD2

CDR3 DNA: TGTGCCAGCAGCGTAGGAGAGATCTACGAGCAGTACTTC
CDR3 protein: CASSVGEIYEQYF
clone size: -
J gene: TRBJ2-7
V gene: TRBV9
D gene: -

CDR3 DNA: TGTGCCAGTAAACGACAGGGGACCACCTACGAGCAGTACTTC
CDR3 protein: CASKRQGTTYEQYF
clone size: -
J gene: TRBJ2-7
V gene: TRBV19
D gene: TRBD1

CDR3 DNA: TGTGCCAGCAGCTTTTCATACCGGAATCAGCCCCAGCATTTT
CDR3 protein: CASSFSYRNQPQHF
clone size: -
J gene: TRBJ1-5
V gene: TRBV7-9
D gene: -

CDR3 DNA: TGCAGCGTTGCGGAGCCGGGAACTGAAGCTTTCTTT
CDR3 protein: CSVAEPGTEAFF
clone size: few
J gene: TRBJ1-1
V gene: TRBV29-1
D gene: -

CDR3 DNA: TGTGCCAGCAGCTTATTTATGAACACTGAAGCTTTCTTT
CDR3 protein: CASSLFMNTEAFF
clone size: -
J gene: TRBJ1-1
V gene: TRBV7-9
D gene: -

CDR3 DNA: TGTGCCAGCAGCTTGGCCGGCGGGAGGACTGAGACCCAGTACTTC
CDR3 protein: CASSLAGGRTETQYF
clone size: -
J gene: TRBJ2-5
V gene: TRBV5-4
D gene: TRBD2

CDR3 DNA: TGTGCCAGCTCACCAGTATTTGGGCAGCAGAGCACTGAAGCTTTCTTT
CDR3 protein: CASSPVFGQQSTEAFF
clone size: -
J gene: TRBJ1-1
V gene: TRBV18
D gene: -

CDR3 DNA: TGTGCCAGCAGTCCGATCGGGACAGGGGGCCGGGGCTACACCTTC
CDR3 protein: CASSPIGTGGRGYTF
clone size: -
J gene: TRBJ1-2
V gene: TRBV11-1
D gene: TRBD1

CDR3 DNA: TGTGCCAGCAGTTTATGGCAGGAATCCTACAATGAGCAGTTCTTC
CDR3 protein: CASSLWQESYNEQFF
clone size: -
J gene: TRBJ2-1
V gene: TRBV28
D gene: -

CDR3 DNA: TGTGCCAGCAGTGAGGAGGGACGGTTCAATCAGCCCCAGCATTTT
CDR3 protein: CASSEEGRFNQPQHF
clone size: -
J gene: TRBJ1-5
V gene: TRBV6-1
D gene: -

CDR3 DNA: TGTGCCAGCAGCAGGACTAGCGGGGATTTTGGGACCCAGTACTTC
CDR3 protein: CASSRTSGDFGTQYF
clone size: -
J gene: TRBJ2-5
V gene: TRBV4-2
D gene: TRBD2

CDR3 DNA: TGTGCCAGCAGCTTTGAGGCAGGGGATGGCTACACCTTC
CDR3 protein: CASSFEAGDGYTF
clone size: -
J gene: TRBJ1-2
V gene: TRBV5-5
D gene: -

CDR3 DNA: TGTGCTAGTGGTTTGATCCGGGGTCAGGGCTACACCTTC
CDR3 protein: CASGLIRGQGYTF
clone size: -
J gene: TRBJ1-2
V gene: TRBV12-5
D gene: -

CDR3 DNA: TGTGCCAGCAGCCTACACAGGGAGCCGCTGTTAGCTTTCTTT
CDR3 protein: CASSLHREPLLAFF
clone size: -
J gene: TRBJ1-1
V gene: TRBV7-2
D gene: -

CDR3 DNA: TGTGCCAGCAGCTTGACTAGCAGCAATGAGCAGTTCTTC
CDR3 protein: CASSLTSSNEQFF
clone size: few
J gene: TRBJ2-1
V gene: TRBV7-8
D gene: TRBD2